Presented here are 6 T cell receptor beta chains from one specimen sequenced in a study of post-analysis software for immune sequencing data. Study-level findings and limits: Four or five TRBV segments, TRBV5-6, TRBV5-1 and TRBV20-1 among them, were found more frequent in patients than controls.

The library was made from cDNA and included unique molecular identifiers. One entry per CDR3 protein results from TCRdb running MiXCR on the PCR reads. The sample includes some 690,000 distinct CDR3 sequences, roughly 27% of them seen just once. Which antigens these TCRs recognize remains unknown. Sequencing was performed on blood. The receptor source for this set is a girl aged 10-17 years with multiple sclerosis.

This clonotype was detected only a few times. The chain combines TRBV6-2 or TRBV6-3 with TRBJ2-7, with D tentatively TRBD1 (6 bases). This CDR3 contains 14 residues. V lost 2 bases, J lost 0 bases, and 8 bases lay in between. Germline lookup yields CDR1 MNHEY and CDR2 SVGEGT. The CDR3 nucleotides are TGTGCCAGCAGTTACCAGGGGCACTCCTACGAGCAGTACTTC. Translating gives CASSYQGHSYEQYF.

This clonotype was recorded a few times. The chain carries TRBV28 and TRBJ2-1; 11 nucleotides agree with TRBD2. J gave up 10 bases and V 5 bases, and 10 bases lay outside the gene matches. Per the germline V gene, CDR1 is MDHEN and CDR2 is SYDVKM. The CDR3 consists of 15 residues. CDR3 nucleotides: TGTGCCAGCAGTCCACGGACTAGCGGGTATGGAGAGCAGTTCTTC. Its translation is CASSPRTSGYGEQFF.

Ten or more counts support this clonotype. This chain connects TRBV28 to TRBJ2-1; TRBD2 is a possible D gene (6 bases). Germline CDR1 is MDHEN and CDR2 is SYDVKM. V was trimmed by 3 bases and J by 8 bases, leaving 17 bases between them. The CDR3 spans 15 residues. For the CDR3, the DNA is TGTGCCAGCAGTTTCGGCCCGGGGAGGCAGGATGAGCAGTTCTTC. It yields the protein CASSFGPGRQDEQFF. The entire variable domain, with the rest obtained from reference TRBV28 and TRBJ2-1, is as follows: DVKVTQSSRYLVKRTGEKVFLECVQDMDHENMFWYRQDPGLGLRLIYFSYDVKMKEKGDIPEGYSVSREKKERFSLILESASTNQTSMYLCASSFGPGRQDEQFFGPGTRLTVL.

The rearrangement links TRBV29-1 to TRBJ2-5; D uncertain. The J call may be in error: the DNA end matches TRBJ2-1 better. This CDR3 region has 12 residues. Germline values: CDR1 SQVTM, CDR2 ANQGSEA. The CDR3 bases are TGCAGCGGTGGGCACCTCCAAGAGACCCAGTTCTTC. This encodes CSGGHLQETQFF.

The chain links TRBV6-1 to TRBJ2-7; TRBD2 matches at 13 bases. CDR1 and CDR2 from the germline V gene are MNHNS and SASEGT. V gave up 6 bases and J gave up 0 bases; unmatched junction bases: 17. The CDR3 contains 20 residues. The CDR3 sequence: CASRGTSGKTEFKSSYEQYF. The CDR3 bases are TGTGCCAGCAGAGGGACTAGCGGGAAGACAGAATTCAAAAGCTCCTACGAGCAGTACTTC.

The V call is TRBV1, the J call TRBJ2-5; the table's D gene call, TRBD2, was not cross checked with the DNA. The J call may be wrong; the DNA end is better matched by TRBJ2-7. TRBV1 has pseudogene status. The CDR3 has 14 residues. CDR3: CTSSHPNVTLEQYF. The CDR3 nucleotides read TGCACCAGCAGCCACCCGAACGTGACCCTCGAGCAGTACTTC.